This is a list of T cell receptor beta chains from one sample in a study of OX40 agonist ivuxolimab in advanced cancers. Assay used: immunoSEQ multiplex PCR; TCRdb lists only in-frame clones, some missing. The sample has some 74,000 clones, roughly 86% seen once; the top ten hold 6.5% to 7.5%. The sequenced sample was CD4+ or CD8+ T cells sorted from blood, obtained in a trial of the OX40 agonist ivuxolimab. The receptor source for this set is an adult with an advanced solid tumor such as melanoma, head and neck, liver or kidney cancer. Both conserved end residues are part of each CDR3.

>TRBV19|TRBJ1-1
CASRIGSRTEAFF
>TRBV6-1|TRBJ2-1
CASSGVAGGSYNEQFF
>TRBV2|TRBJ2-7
CASSGVSSYEQYF
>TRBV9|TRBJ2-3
CASSSGLAGGMGDTQYF
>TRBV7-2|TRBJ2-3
CASSQIGTSASTDTQYF
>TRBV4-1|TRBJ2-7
CASSQEKGYEQYF
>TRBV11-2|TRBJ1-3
CASSLPGQLSGNTIYF
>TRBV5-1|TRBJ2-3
CASSLKPFDATGTDTQYF
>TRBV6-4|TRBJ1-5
CASSDSMVYSNQPQHF
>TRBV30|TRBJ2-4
CAWSGVENIQYF
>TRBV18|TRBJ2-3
CASSPQGDTQYF
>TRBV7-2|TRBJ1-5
CASSLDGYSNQPQHF
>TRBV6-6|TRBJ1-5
CASSHGTGNQPQHF
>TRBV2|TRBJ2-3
CASSSSSTDTQYF
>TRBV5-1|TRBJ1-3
CASSLGTGSGNTIYF
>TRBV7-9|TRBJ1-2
CASSRQTGGYTF
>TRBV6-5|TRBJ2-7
CASSYQASGSEQYF
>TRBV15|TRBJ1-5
CATSSPGKNQPQHF
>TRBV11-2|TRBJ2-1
CASSFSGSTYNEQFF
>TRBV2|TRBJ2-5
CASSEQQGSETQYF
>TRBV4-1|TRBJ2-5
CASSQDRGTPDRYF
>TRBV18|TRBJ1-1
CASSPGALNTEAFF
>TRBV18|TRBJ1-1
CASSPRPGQGTEAFF
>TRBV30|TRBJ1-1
CAWSGTQMNTEAFF
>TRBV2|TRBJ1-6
CASTSGQPNSPLHF
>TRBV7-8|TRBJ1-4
CASTVTNEKLFF
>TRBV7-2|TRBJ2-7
CASSLLLSSDEQYF
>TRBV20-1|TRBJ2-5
CSARRPGTQYF
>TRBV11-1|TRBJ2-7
CASSSTREMGPYEQYF
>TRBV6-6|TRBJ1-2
CASSRGTAYGYTF
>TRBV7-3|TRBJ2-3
CASSRISGKTDTQYF
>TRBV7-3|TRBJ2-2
CASSPSTSGSAGELFF
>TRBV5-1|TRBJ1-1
CASSLQGVGTEAFF
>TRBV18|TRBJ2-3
CASSSDRPSTDTQYF
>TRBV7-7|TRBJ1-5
CASSSAAFLLRDRYSNQPQHF
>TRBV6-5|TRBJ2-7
CASSRSGTSAGEQYF
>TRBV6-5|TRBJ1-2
CASSPNYGYTF
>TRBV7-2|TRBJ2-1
CASSLETTLGGLYNEQFF
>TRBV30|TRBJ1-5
CAWSGTGNQPQHF
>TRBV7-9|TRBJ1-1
CASSLGGQGVEAFF
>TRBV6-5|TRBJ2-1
CASSYNNGLWDEEQFF
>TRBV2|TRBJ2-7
CASSVNPGRGHEQYF
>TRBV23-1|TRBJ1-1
CAREQGRTEAFF
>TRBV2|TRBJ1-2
CASSVTVTNYGYTF
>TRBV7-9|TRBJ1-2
CASSFTEYGYTF
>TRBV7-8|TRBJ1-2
CASRMDRAYGYTF
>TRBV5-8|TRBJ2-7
CASTGSFYEQYF
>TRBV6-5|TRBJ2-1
CASSYKGDEQFF
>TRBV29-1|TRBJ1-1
CSVEGARVEAFF
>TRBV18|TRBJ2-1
CASSPSADEQFF
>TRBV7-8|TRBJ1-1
CASSATGLGTEAFF
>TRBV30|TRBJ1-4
CAWGSAWGGEKLFF
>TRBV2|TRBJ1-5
CASLARGNQPQHF
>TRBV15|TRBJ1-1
CATSRDKAEGTEAFF
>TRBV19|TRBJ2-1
CASSRTSGSFDEQFF
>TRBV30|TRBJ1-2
CAWSVPGNYGYTF
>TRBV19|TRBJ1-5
CASSTSRQPSNQPQHF
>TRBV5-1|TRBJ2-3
CASSLDSGGATDTQYF
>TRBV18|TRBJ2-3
CASSLNSATDTQYF